The entry below gives a single T cell receptor (beta chain) sequence along with its context. These data are taken from a study of blood T cell repertoires in COVID-19. Measured with immunoSEQ multiplex PCR; TCRdb has only the in-frame clones, and not every one. The sample includes over 200,000 clones, 85% to 90% seen only once; the top ten take 15% to 17%. Sequencing was carried out using PBMCs or T cells enriched from blood (not recorded which). The sequence derives from a man younger than 35 who had recovered from COVID-19.

The CDR3 loop reads CAISEPGLAGFQFF. In nucleotides, the CDR3 is TGTGCCATCAGCGAACCGGGACTAGCGGGATTTCAGTTCTTC. The rearrangement links TRBV10-3 to TRBJ2-1, with TRBD2 matching over 13 bases. The V gene's germline CDR1 is ENHRY and CDR2 SYGVKD. V lost 6 bases to trimming and J lost 13 bases; unmatched junction nucleotides: 9. The CDR3 consists of 14 residues.